This T cell receptor (beta chain) was recovered during a study of T cell responses to AZD1222 COVID-19 vaccine. Study outcomes and limitations: Repertoires were collected only later (after the peak T cell response had occurred).

Details on this clone: Its antigen is not identified.

Trimming cost V 4 bases and J 12 bases, with 15 bases left between them. CDR3 length: 12 residues. CDR1 and CDR2 (germline): SNHLY, FYNNEI. Here immunoSEQ multiplex PCR was the method, and the copy in TCRdb shows in-frame clones only, minus some. The table has some 130,000 clones, approximately 90% seen once. This clonotype was sampled from an adult in good health. This rearrangement joins TRBV2 to TRBJ1-2; D may be TRBD1 (5 bases). The specimen was peripheral blood, collected on day 0 of AZD1222 vaccination. The CDR3: CASSAFGGLDTF. The CDR3, as DNA: TGTGCCAGCAGTGCGTTCGGGGGGTTGGACACCTTC.